The clone carrying this T cell receptor beta chain was seen a handful of times. No antigen is known for it. A single record per CDR3 protein comes from TCRdb applying MiXCR to the 5' RACE reads. The sample lists hundreds of thousands of distinct CDR3 sequences, roughly 6.2% occurring once. The record originates from a study of identical twins. Study-wide findings and caveats: Twin pairs' shared out-of-frame alpha sequences were enriched in low generation probability. Fewer insertions characterized abundant cord blood beta clonotypes, whereas memory repertoires showed none.

Losses at the gene ends were 7 bases for V and 0 bases for J; bases not matched to a gene: 15. This CDR3 comprises 18 residues. This clonotype originated in a man between 18 and 29 years old in good health. The material sequenced was naive T cells sorted from blood. The chain links TRBV12-3 or TRBV12-4 to TRBJ2-7; 10 nucleotides agree with TRBD2. The CDR3 DNA reads as TGTGCCAGCACCCAACGTTGGACTAGCGGAGGCAGCTCCTACGAGCAGTACTTC. Translation: CASTQRWTSGGSSYEQYF.